This is a list of T cell receptor beta chains from one sample in a study of OX40 agonist ivuxolimab in advanced cancers. Profiling relied on immunoSEQ multiplex PCR, and the TCRdb table lists in-frame clones only, not all of them. Of roughly 18,000 clones listed, 75% to 85% are singletons. The sample in question was CD4+ or CD8+ T cells sorted from blood, obtained in a trial of the OX40 agonist ivuxolimab. All receptors derive from an adult with an advanced solid tumor such as melanoma, head and neck, liver or kidney cancer. The CDR3 runs from the conserved cysteine through the conserved F or W. Fields, in order: CDR3 protein, CDR3 DNA, J gene, clone size, D gene, V gene. D genes are given only for firm matches. Clone sizes are given selectively: once, few, many, or a class where the clone is expanded.

CDR3aa: CASKLVGVPYGYTF; CDR3nt: TGTGCCAGCAAACTGGTAGGGGTCCCCTATGGCTACACCTTC; j_gene: TRBJ1-2; abundance: NA; d_gene: NA; v_gene: TRBV7-9
CDR3aa: CASSSFTGTGPNIYNYGYTF; CDR3nt: TGTGCCAGCAGTTCATTCACCGGGACAGGGCCCAATATTTATAACTATGGCTACACCTTC; j_gene: TRBJ1-2; abundance: NA; d_gene: TRBD1; v_gene: TRBV28
CDR3aa: CASRSAGANVLTF; CDR3nt: TGTGCCAGCAGGTCGGCCGGGGCCAACGTCCTGACTTTC; j_gene: TRBJ2-6; abundance: NA; d_gene: NA; v_gene: TRBV2
CDR3aa: CASRDRRGGLDNEQFF; CDR3nt: TGCGCCAGCCGAGATAGGAGGGGGGGCCTGGACAATGAGCAGTTCTTC; j_gene: TRBJ2-1; abundance: NA; d_gene: NA; v_gene: TRBV5-1
CDR3aa: CAIGQVNEKLFF; CDR3nt: TGTGCCATCGGACAGGTTAATGAAAAACTGTTTTTT; j_gene: TRBJ1-4; abundance: NA; d_gene: TRBD1; v_gene: TRBV10-3
CDR3aa: CASSSGTPNQPQHF; CDR3nt: TGTGCCAGCAGTTCCGGGACGCCGAATCAGCCCCAGCATTTT; j_gene: TRBJ1-5; abundance: NA; d_gene: NA; v_gene: TRBV6-6
CDR3aa: CASSPRGFRNEQFF; CDR3nt: TGTGCCAGCAGCCCAAGGGGCTTTAGGAATGAGCAGTTCTTC; j_gene: TRBJ2-1; abundance: few; d_gene: NA; v_gene: TRBV14
CDR3aa: CASSQAKNTQYF; CDR3nt: TGTGCCAGCAGCCAAGCCAAGAATACGCAGTATTTT; j_gene: TRBJ2-3; abundance: NA; d_gene: NA; v_gene: TRBV14
CDR3aa: CSVETSGNEQFF; CDR3nt: TGCAGCGTTGAAACTAGCGGGAACGAGCAGTTCTTC; j_gene: TRBJ2-1; abundance: NA; d_gene: TRBD2; v_gene: TRBV29-1
CDR3aa: CAWSGTAGGAETQYF; CDR3nt: TGTGCCTGGAGTGGCACCGCAGGGGGAGCAGAGACCCAGTACTTC; j_gene: TRBJ2-5; abundance: NA; d_gene: TRBD1; v_gene: TRBV30
CDR3aa: CASRYAGGETQYF; CDR3nt: TGTGCCAGCCGTTACGCAGGGGGGGAGACCCAGTACTTC; j_gene: TRBJ2-5; abundance: NA; d_gene: NA; v_gene: TRBV7-9
CDR3aa: CASSSGTRRYF; CDR3nt: TGTGCCAGCAGTTCCGGGACGCGTCGGTATTTT; j_gene: TRBJ2-3; abundance: NA; d_gene: NA; v_gene: TRBV28
CDR3aa: CASSNRADSNQPQHF; CDR3nt: TGTGCCAGTAGTAATAGGGCGGATAGCAATCAGCCCCAGCATTTT; j_gene: TRBJ1-5; abundance: few; d_gene: NA; v_gene: TRBV19
CDR3aa: CASSSSGDPYNEQFF; CDR3nt: TGTGCCAGCAGTTCTAGCGGGGATCCCTACAATGAGCAGTTCTTC; j_gene: TRBJ2-1; abundance: NA; d_gene: TRBD2; v_gene: TRBV28
CDR3aa: CASSVNPGGYEQYF; CDR3nt: TGTGCCAGCAGCGTAAATCCAGGGGGCTACGAGCAGTACTTC; j_gene: TRBJ2-7; abundance: NA; d_gene: TRBD1; v_gene: TRBV9
CDR3aa: CASSFGGRAGETQYF; CDR3nt: TGTGCCAGCAGCTTTGGCGGGAGGGCAGGCGAGACCCAGTACTTC; j_gene: TRBJ2-5; abundance: NA; d_gene: TRBD2; v_gene: TRBV11-3
CDR3aa: CASSYSSSLDGKTQYF; CDR3nt: TGTGCCAGCAGTTACTCCTCTTCTCTCGACGGGAAGACCCAGTACTTC; j_gene: TRBJ2-5; abundance: NA; d_gene: NA; v_gene: TRBV6-6
CDR3aa: CASSLDRVTSNQPQHF; CDR3nt: TGTGCCAGCAGCTTAGACAGGGTAACGAGCAATCAGCCCCAGCATTTT; j_gene: TRBJ1-5; abundance: NA; d_gene: NA; v_gene: TRBV7-2
CDR3aa: CASSLAGGIEPQHF; CDR3nt: TGTGCCAGCAGTTTAGCTGGGGGCATTGAGCCCCAGCATTTT; j_gene: TRBJ1-5; abundance: NA; d_gene: NA; v_gene: TRBV27
CDR3aa: CASSLVVGIGEKLFF; CDR3nt: TGCGCCAGCAGCTTGGTGGTAGGGATTGGGGAAAAACTGTTTTTT; j_gene: TRBJ1-4; abundance: NA; d_gene: NA; v_gene: TRBV5-1
CDR3aa: CATSRVGGETQYF; CDR3nt: TGTGCCACCAGCAGAGTGGGAGGAGAGACCCAGTACTTC; j_gene: TRBJ2-5; abundance: large; d_gene: NA; v_gene: TRBV15
CDR3aa: CASSRQGSNTGELFF; CDR3nt: TGTGCCAGCTCGCGACAGGGCTCGAACACCGGGGAGCTGTTTTTT; j_gene: TRBJ2-2; abundance: NA; d_gene: TRBD1; v_gene: TRBV18
CDR3aa: CASRGLTNEQFF; CDR3nt: TGTGCCAGCAGGGGACTCACCAATGAGCAGTTCTTC; j_gene: TRBJ2-1; abundance: NA; d_gene: NA; v_gene: TRBV5-6
CDR3aa: CASSLDGQGAQPQHF; CDR3nt: TGTGCCAGCAGCTTAGATGGGCAAGGAGCTCAGCCCCAGCATTTT; j_gene: TRBJ1-5; abundance: medium-sized; d_gene: NA; v_gene: TRBV11-2
CDR3aa: CASSLWAGGPPQHF; CDR3nt: TGTGCCAGCAGCTTGTGGGCGGGGGGTCCCCCCCAGCATTTT; j_gene: TRBJ1-5; abundance: NA; d_gene: NA; v_gene: TRBV5-6
CDR3aa: CASSGAGRGYSPLHF; CDR3nt: TGTGCCAGCAGCGGGGCGGGCAGGGGGTATTCACCCCTCCACTTT; j_gene: TRBJ1-6; abundance: NA; d_gene: TRBD1; v_gene: TRBV7-9
CDR3aa: CASRTSGAPYEQYF; CDR3nt: TGTGCCAGTAGGACTAGCGGGGCTCCCTACGAGCAGTACTTC; j_gene: TRBJ2-7; abundance: NA; d_gene: TRBD2; v_gene: TRBV19
CDR3aa: CASRGATYGYTF; CDR3nt: TGTGCCAGCAGGGGGGCGACCTATGGCTACACCTTC; j_gene: TRBJ1-2; abundance: few; d_gene: NA; v_gene: TRBV25-1
CDR3aa: CATYLGAEAFF; CDR3nt: TGTGCCACCTACCTGGGGGCTGAAGCTTTCTTT; j_gene: TRBJ1-1; abundance: NA; d_gene: NA; v_gene: TRBV7-6
CDR3aa: CASSVGWDGNSPLHF; CDR3nt: TGTGCCAGCAGCGTAGGATGGGATGGGAATTCACCCCTCCACTTT; j_gene: TRBJ1-6; abundance: few; d_gene: NA; v_gene: TRBV9
CDR3aa: CASSQLQTASAFF; CDR3nt: TGCGCCAGCAGCCAACTTCAGACAGCATCAGCTTTCTTT; j_gene: TRBJ1-1; abundance: NA; d_gene: NA; v_gene: TRBV4-1
CDR3aa: CSVVIEADEQFF; CDR3nt: TGCAGCGTTGTGATAGAAGCGGATGAGCAGTTCTTC; j_gene: TRBJ2-1; abundance: once; d_gene: NA; v_gene: TRBV29-1
CDR3aa: CASRTAGELFF; CDR3nt: TGTGCCAGCAGGACGGCCGGGGAGCTGTTTTTT; j_gene: TRBJ2-2; abundance: NA; d_gene: NA; v_gene: TRBV6-6
CDR3aa: CASSEAGGRTDTQYF; CDR3nt: TGTGCCAGCAGTGAAGCGGGGGGGCGGACAGATACGCAGTATTTT; j_gene: TRBJ2-3; abundance: NA; d_gene: NA; v_gene: TRBV6-1
CDR3aa: CASSFGAGWQGPYEQYF; CDR3nt: TGTGCCAGCAGTTTCGGGGCGGGATGGCAGGGACCCTACGAGCAGTACTTC; j_gene: TRBJ2-7; abundance: NA; d_gene: NA; v_gene: TRBV27
CDR3aa: CASSKDRNTGELFF; CDR3nt: TGTGCCAGCAGCAAGGACAGGAACACCGGGGAGCTGTTTTTT; j_gene: TRBJ2-2; abundance: NA; d_gene: NA; v_gene: TRBV5-6
CDR3aa: CASSAGGFTDTQYF; CDR3nt: TGTGCCAGCAGCGCAGGGGGGTTCACAGATACGCAGTATTTT; j_gene: TRBJ2-3; abundance: NA; d_gene: NA; v_gene: TRBV7-3
CDR3aa: CATSRDRPPNEQFF; CDR3nt: TGTGCCACCAGCAGAGATCGGCCACCCAATGAGCAGTTCTTC; j_gene: TRBJ2-1; abundance: NA; d_gene: NA; v_gene: TRBV15
CDR3aa: CAISDSLENIQYF; CDR3nt: TGTGCCATCAGTGATAGTCTTGAAAACATTCAGTACTTC; j_gene: TRBJ2-4; abundance: NA; d_gene: NA; v_gene: TRBV10-3
CDR3aa: CASSPPTNTIYF; CDR3nt: TGTGCCAGCTCGCCCCCCACGAACACCATATATTTT; j_gene: TRBJ1-3; abundance: NA; d_gene: NA; v_gene: TRBV18
CDR3aa: CASSPQVGQGFKMGGYTF; CDR3nt: TGCGCCAGCAGCCCACAAGTGGGACAGGGGTTTAAGATGGGCGGCTACACCTTC; j_gene: TRBJ1-2; abundance: NA; d_gene: TRBD1; v_gene: TRBV5-1
CDR3aa: CASSEAQGANYGYTF; CDR3nt: TGTGCCAGCAGTGAAGCTCAGGGAGCTAACTATGGCTACACCTTC; j_gene: TRBJ1-2; abundance: NA; d_gene: NA; v_gene: TRBV6-1
CDR3aa: CATATGGLETQYF; CDR3nt: TGTGCCACCGCGACAGGGGGCCTGGAGACCCAGTACTTC; j_gene: TRBJ2-5; abundance: NA; d_gene: TRBD1; v_gene: TRBV19
CDR3aa: CASSPGTQGATGGYTF; CDR3nt: TGTGCCAGCTCACCCGGTACACAGGGGGCAACGGGTGGCTACACCTTC; j_gene: TRBJ1-2; abundance: NA; d_gene: TRBD1; v_gene: TRBV18